This TCR beta chain was sequenced during a study of T-cell reconstitution after alpha-beta-depleted transplantation in children. Researchers prepared the TCRbeta library using unique molecular identifiers, the study reports. In TCRdb, the PCR reads were re-called with MiXCR into one record per CDR3 protein. This table has approximately 1,000,000 distinct CDR3 sequences, about 31% appearing once. The clonotype was recovered from a boy in the first two years of life who had a stem cell transplant for SCID, so the T cells may come from the graft donor. Sequenced here: PBMCs, mostly from graft donor cells, sampled 360 days after TCRalphabeta/CD19-depleted stem cell transplant.

The DNA for the CDR3 is TGTGCCATCAGTGTAGGGACAGGGGATGGCGGTTATGGCTACACCTTC. It encodes CAISVGTGDGGYGYTF. The gene calls are TRBV10-3 and TRBJ1-2; 10 bases line up with TRBD1. CDR3 length: 16 residues. The germline gives CDR1 ENHRY, CDR2 SYGVKD. V was pared by 4 bases and J by 5 bases, with 10 bases of the junction left unmatched.